These T cell receptor beta chains were read from a single sample in a study of Ad26.COV2.S vaccination and SARS-CoV-2 variants. Sequenced by immunoSEQ multiplex PCR; TCRdb stores in-frame clones only, minus some. The sample carries 350,000 to 400,000 clones, about nine tenths recorded once. This specimen was peripheral blood, taken in a trial of Ad26.COV2.S vaccine versus placebo. Source of these receptors: a person between 18 and 59 years old who received the Ad26.COV2.S COVID-19 vaccine or a placebo. The CDR3 runs from the conserved cysteine through the conserved F or W. Each record gives: V gene, J gene, CDR3 protein.

v_call: TRBV15
j_call: TRBJ2-3
cdr3_aa: CAGGRGDTDTQYF

v_call: TRBV29-1
j_call: TRBJ2-7
cdr3_aa: CSVKNRDLEQYF

v_call: TRBV30
j_call: TRBJ2-4
cdr3_aa: CAWGDGQGANIQYF

v_call: TRBV28
j_call: TRBJ2-3
cdr3_aa: CASSPPSGPADTQYF

v_call: TRBV7-9
j_call: TRBJ2-7
cdr3_aa: CASSLAGLTYEQYF

v_call: TRBV28
j_call: TRBJ2-3
cdr3_aa: CASTTGLRAQYF

v_call: TRBV11-2
j_call: TRBJ2-7
cdr3_aa: CASSLRGSGRLSYEQYF

v_call: TRBV27
j_call: TRBJ2-3
cdr3_aa: CASSPMAASTDTQYF

v_call: TRBV12-5
j_call: TRBJ2-7
cdr3_aa: CASGPVSLLAGSSYEQYF

v_call: TRBV7-9
j_call: TRBJ1-4
cdr3_aa: CASSPGQPNEKLFF

v_call: TRBV4-1
j_call: TRBJ1-2
cdr3_aa: CASSQGQGAHGYTF

v_call: TRBV9
j_call: TRBJ2-1
cdr3_aa: CASSPRTSGRDEQFF

v_call: TRBV6-5
j_call: TRBJ2-1
cdr3_aa: CASSYSGTLTNEQFF

v_call: TRBV5-4
j_call: TRBJ2-3
cdr3_aa: CASSPRQGPTDTQYF

v_call: TRBV28
j_call: TRBJ2-7
cdr3_aa: CASGSRGGRAFYEQYF

v_call: TRBV19
j_call: TRBJ2-5
cdr3_aa: CASRHTGGGETQYF

v_call: TRBV6-5
j_call: TRBJ2-5
cdr3_aa: CASSPTRDTGETQYF

v_call: TRBV2
j_call: TRBJ2-5
cdr3_aa: CASSEPGGRKETQYF

v_call: TRBV28
j_call: TRBJ1-5
cdr3_aa: CASSPRAQPQHF

v_call: TRBV7-6
j_call: TRBJ2-3
cdr3_aa: CASSLGRGTDTQYF

v_call: TRBV10-3
j_call: TRBJ2-5
cdr3_aa: CASGGSQETQYF